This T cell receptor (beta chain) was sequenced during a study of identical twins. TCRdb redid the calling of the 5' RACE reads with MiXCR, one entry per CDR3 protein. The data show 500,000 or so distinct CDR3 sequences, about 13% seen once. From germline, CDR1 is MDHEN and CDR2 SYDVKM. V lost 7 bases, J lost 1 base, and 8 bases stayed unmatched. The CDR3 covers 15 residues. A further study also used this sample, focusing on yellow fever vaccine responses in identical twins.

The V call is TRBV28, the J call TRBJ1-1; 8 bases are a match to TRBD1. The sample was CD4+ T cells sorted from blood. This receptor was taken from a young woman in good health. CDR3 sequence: CASKKTGAQNTEAFF. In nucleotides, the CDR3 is TGTGCCAGCAAGAAGACAGGGGCCCAGAACACTGAAGCTTTCTTT.